These 22 T cell receptor beta chains originate from one sample sequenced in a study of blood T cell repertoires in COVID-19. Sequencing used immunoSEQ multiplex PCR; TCRdb keeps in-frame clones, though not all of them. The table shows 73,000 or so clones, with more than 85% occurring only once. The sequencing input was peripheral blood. Receptors were obtained from a human donor with active COVID-19. The donor label of this sample is uncertain.

The chain combines TRBV19 with TRBJ1-3; D ambiguous. The CDR3 loop spans 15 amino acids. Germline V gives CDR1 LNHDA, CDR2 SQIVND (reference sequence). V gave up 3 bases and J gave up 0 bases, with 9 bases separating them. The CDR3 region has the DNA TGTGCCAGTAGTATGGAGCAGACCTCTGGAAACACCATATATTTT. Protein sequence: CASSMEQTSGNTIYF.

The V and J genes are TRBV19 and TRBJ1-5, with 9 bases that match TRBD1. The V gene end was trimmed by 3 bases and the J gene end by 0 bases; junction bases not matched to a gene: 6. In germline, CDR1 is LNHDA, CDR2 SQIVND (reference sequence). The CDR3 contains 17 residues. CDR3 amino acids: CASSIYRTGDSNQPQHF. The CDR3 bases are TGTGCCAGTAGTATCTACCGGACAGGGGATAGCAATCAGCCCCAGCATTTT.

V usage is TRBV24-1 and J usage is TRBJ2-2; D might be TRBD2 (5 bases). V was trimmed by 6 bases and J by 1 base, leaving 8 bases between them. The CDR3 has 14 amino acids. Per the germline V gene, CDR1 is KGHDR and CDR2 is SFDVKD. CDR3 sequence: CATSSEVNTGELFF. The CDR3 DNA follows: TGTGCCACCAGTTCGGAGGTGAACACCGGGGAGCTGTTTTTT.

This clone was seen just once. V is TRBV6-5 and J is TRBJ1-2; 10 nucleotides agree with TRBD1. With 0 bases clipped from V and 7 bases from J, the junction kept 5 bases outside the gene matches. CDR3 length equals 15 residues. Germline lookup yields CDR1 MNHEY and CDR2 SVGAGI. The CDR3 here is CASSYSGTGVSGYTF. The DNA for the CDR3 is TGTGCCAGCAGTTACTCGGGGACAGGGGTCAGTGGCTACACCTTC.

The chain links TRBV19 to TRBJ2-2, with D possibly TRBD1 on 5 matching bases. Trimming removed 3 bases from V and 2 bases from J, with 10 bases in between. CDR3 size: 15 residues. The germline V gene encodes CDR1 LNHDA and CDR2 SQIVND (reference sequence). The CDR3 DNA reads TGTGCCAGTAGTATTTTCAGGGTTAACACCGGGGAGCTGTTTTTT. This sequence encodes CASSIFRVNTGELFF.

V is TRBV2 and J is TRBJ2-1; 12 bases agree with TRBD2. The CDR3 covers 15 residues. Unmatched junction bases numbered 9, after V lost 3 bases and J lost 12 bases. The germline gives CDR1 SNHLY, CDR2 FYNNEI. The CDR3 is CASSELTSGSGGQFF. The CDR3 bases are TGTGCCAGCAGTGAGCTGACTAGCGGGAGTGGGGGGCAGTTCTTC.

The gene calls are TRBV13 and TRBJ2-1; D might be TRBD2 (5 bases). CDR1 and CDR2 (germline): PRHDT, FYEKMQ (reference sequence). V dropped 3 bases and J dropped 0 bases, with 15 bases sitting between them. This CDR3 is built from 17 residues. The CDR3 region is CASSFRPSGLSYNEQFF. The CDR3 DNA is TGTGCCAGCAGCTTCCGACCAAGTGGACTCTCCTACAATGAGCAGTTCTTC.

This clone appeared a few times. Germline is not matched at one junction end, which may reflect a read error. The chain links TRBV7-2 to TRBJ2-1; 7 positions agree with TRBD1. Germline V lookup: CDR1 SGHTA, CDR2 FQGNSA. The CDR3 has 15 amino acids. CDR3 protein: CASSLEGAGYNEQFF. The CDR3 DNA reads as TGTGCCAGTAGCTTAGAGGGGGCCGGCTACAATGAGCAGTTCTTC. The whole variable domain, remainder taken from reference TRBV7-2 and TRBJ2-1, is GAGVSQSPSNKVTEKGKDVELRCDPISGHTALYWYRQSLGQGLEFLIYFQGNSAPDKSGLPSDRFSAERTGGSVSTLTIQRTQQEDSAVYLCASSLEGAGYNEQFFGPGTRLTVL.

This rearrangement joins TRBV4-1 to TRBJ2-2, with TRBD2 matching 8 bases. CDR1 and CDR2 (germline): MGHRA, YSYEKL. The CDR3 runs 18 residues. V trimming: 4 bases; J trimming: 2 bases; junction bases outside the gene matches: 12. The CDR3 coding sequence is TGCGCCAGCAGCCCCAAACTGGGGCTAGCGGGCAACACCGGGGAGCTGTTTTTT. Its translation: CASSPKLGLAGNTGELFF.

The chain joins TRBV6-1 to TRBJ2-6; D is uncertain. Germline CDR1 is MNHNS and CDR2 is SASEGT. V was shortened by 1 base and J by 0 bases, with 7 bases between the two germline ends. The CDR3 totals 16 residues. The CDR3 coding sequence is TGTGCCAGCAGTGAAGGCGGTAGCTCTGGGGCCAACGTCCTGACTTTC. This codes for CASSEGGSSGANVLTF.

The chain recombines TRBV4-3 with TRBJ1-2; no firm D call. The germline V and J ends were trimmed by 4 bases and 7 bases, with 10 bases remaining between them. This CDR3 spans 12 amino acids. CDR1 LGHNA and CDR2 YSLEER come from the germline V gene. The CDR3 bases are TGCGCCAGCAGCCGATCGGGGAGTGGCTACACCTTC. It translates to CASSRSGSGYTF.

The chain joins TRBV9 to TRBJ1-6; no clear D gene. The CDR3 length is 13 residues. V was pared by 4 bases and J by 7 bases, with 9 bases between. The germline gives CDR1 SGDLS, CDR2 YYNGEE. CDR3 DNA: TGTGCCAGCAGCCCGAGACTGAATTCACCCCTCCACTTT. It specifies CASSPRLNSPLHF.

The V and J genes are TRBV2 and TRBJ2-7; 9 nucleotides align to TRBD1. With V trimmed by 5 bases and J by 2 bases, 4 bases remained unmatched. The CDR3 sequence is 14 residues long. Germline CDR1 is SNHLY and CDR2 is FYNNEI. CDR3 sequence reads: CASSLGQGPYEQYF. In DNA form, the CDR3 reads TGTGCCAGCAGTTTGGGACAGGGACCCTACGAGCAGTACTTC.

V and J are TRBV10-3 and TRBJ2-1, with no clear D. CDR1 and CDR2 (germline): ENHRY, SYGVKD. CDR3 size: 17 residues. Trimming shortened V by 0 bases and J by 5 bases, and 17 bases separated the two germline ends. CDR3 region: CAISESNLGLSDNEQFF. CDR3 in DNA: TGTGCCATCAGTGAGTCGAATCTAGGTCTTAGTGACAATGAGCAGTTCTTC.

The chain employs TRBV18 and TRBJ1-5; tentatively, D is TRBD1 (5 bases). The germline CDR1 and CDR2 sequences are KGHSH and LQKENI. V lost 3 bases and J lost 9, with 12 bases in between. The CDR3 covers 13 residues. DNA for the CDR3: TGTGCCAGCTCACCGGGGGGTTCACGGCCCCAGCATTTT. It is translated as CASSPGGSRPQHF.

Only a few counts were recorded for this clone. The chain links TRBV4-2 to TRBJ1-5; D is ambiguous. V was trimmed by 0 bases and J by 7 bases, leaving 13 bases between them. The CDR3 sequence is 15 residues long. Per germline, CDR1 LGHNA and CDR2 YNFKEQ. CDR3 sequence: CASSQDERSRQPQHF. Written as DNA, the CDR3 is TGTGCCAGCAGCCAAGATGAACGAAGCCGACAGCCCCAGCATTTT.

The gene calls are TRBV19 and TRBJ2-7; 11 bases agree with TRBD2. The CDR3 contains 15 residues. The V gene's germline CDR1 is LNHDA and CDR2 SQIVND (reference sequence). V lost 3 bases and J lost 4; bases outside the gene matches: 5. CDR3 sequence reads: CASSISGRASYEQYF. The DNA of the CDR3 is TGTGCCAGTAGTATTAGCGGGAGGGCCTCATACGAGCAGTACTTC.

In this sample, this clone turned up a few times. The V call is TRBV19, the J call TRBJ1-2; a weak D match, TRBD1 (6 bases). CDR1 and CDR2 from the germline V gene are LNHDA and SQIVND (reference sequence). V gave up 10 bases and J gave up 3 bases, with 15 bases separating them. The CDR3 extends over 13 amino acids. The chain's CDR3 is CATKPGEYYGYTF. CDR3 nucleotide sequence: TGTGCCACCAAACCAGGGGAGTACTATGGCTACACCTTC. The full variable domain, completed using reference TRBV19 and TRBJ1-2, is DGGITQSPKYLFRKEGQNVTLSCEQNLNHDAMYWYRQDPGQGLRLIYYSQIVNDFQKGDIAEGYSVSREKKESFPLTVTSAQKNPTAFYLCATKPGEYYGYTFGSGTRLTVV.

The chain carries TRBV10-3 and TRBJ2-2; maybe TRBD2 (5 bases). Trimming removed 7 bases from V and 4 bases from J, with 10 bases in between. The CDR3 consists of 13 residues. Germline CDR1 reads ENHRY; CDR2 reads SYGVKD. The CDR3 loop reads CAIKGASTGELFF. CDR3 coding DNA: TGTGCCATCAAGGGAGCATCCACCGGGGAGCTGTTTTTT.

The V and J genes are TRBV12-5 and TRBJ2-3; 7 bases agree with TRBD1. The V segment lost 2 bases and the J segment 9 bases; nucleotides outside the gene matches: 20. CDR3 length equals 18 residues. From germline, CDR1 is LGHNT and CDR2 FRNRAP. The CDR3 DNA follows: TGTGCTAGTGGTTTGAGACCGGGACAGCTGGGGCCCCCAGTCACGCAGTATTTT. Its protein is CASGLRPGQLGPPVTQYF.

This clone occurred once. The chain is built from TRBV3-1 (or the pseudogene TRBV3-2) and TRBJ1-2; no firm D call. The CDR3 sequence is 14 residues long. CDR1 is LGHDT, CDR2 YNNKEL, per germline (reference sequence). V dropped 3 bases and J dropped 4 bases, with 12 bases sitting between them. In nucleotides, the CDR3 is TGTGCCAGCAGCCAGGCACAGCGGCCCTATGGCTACACCTTC. Translation gives CASSQAQRPYGYTF.

The chain employs TRBV5-1 and TRBJ1-5, with TRBD1 identical over 9 bases. The germline gives CDR1 SGHRS, CDR2 YFSETQ. The CDR3 is 16 residues long. Germline trimming cut 0 bases from V and 3 bases from J; bases unmatched to any gene: 4. CDR3 nucleotide sequence: TGCGCCAGCAGCTTGGGGTGGACAGGGGACAATCAGCCCCAGCATTTT. It specifies CASSLGWTGDNQPQHF.